This TCR beta chain was captured by sequencing in a study of blood T cell repertoires in COVID-19. Study background: Acute-phase and convalescent COVID-19 samples originated in the United States, Italy and Spain.

Trimming pared 0 bases from V and 6 bases from J, leaving 13 bases between. The CDR3 runs to 15 residues. Per the germline V gene, CDR1 is LGHNT and CDR2 is FRNRAP. Original processing methods: Researchers report that nucleated cell counts were estimated from reference gene primer amplification. TCRdb keeps only in-frame clones here, not all; method: immunoSEQ multiplex PCR. V and J calls and clone size are those listed in that table; D and trimming were worked out from the DNA. The data hold fewer than 200,000 clones, with roughly 80% observed a single time. Participants came from about two dozen US areas, aged roughly 18 to 89 years. Participants were placed into cohorts based on the clinical history they reported.

This clonotype originated in a woman between 35 and 50 years old with acute COVID-19. Sequences were obtained from PBMCs or T cells enriched from blood (not recorded which). The V gene is TRBV12-5, the J gene TRBJ2-3; D unclear. DNA for the CDR3: TGTGCTAGTGGTTTGGTACTTTCGAGTACGGATACGCAGTATTTT. Protein: CASGLVLSSTDTQYF.